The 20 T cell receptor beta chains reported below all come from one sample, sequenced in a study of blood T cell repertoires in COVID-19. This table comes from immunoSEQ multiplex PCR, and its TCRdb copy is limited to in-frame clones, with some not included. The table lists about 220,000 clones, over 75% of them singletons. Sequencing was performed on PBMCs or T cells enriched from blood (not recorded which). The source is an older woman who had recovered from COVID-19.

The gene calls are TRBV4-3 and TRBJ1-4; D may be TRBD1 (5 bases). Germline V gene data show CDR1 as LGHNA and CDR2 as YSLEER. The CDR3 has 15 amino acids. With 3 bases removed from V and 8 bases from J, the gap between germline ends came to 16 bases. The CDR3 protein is CASSQTGGVGEKLFF. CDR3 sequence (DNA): TGCGCCAGCAGCCAGACCGGAGGGGTCGGGGAAAAACTGTTTTTT.

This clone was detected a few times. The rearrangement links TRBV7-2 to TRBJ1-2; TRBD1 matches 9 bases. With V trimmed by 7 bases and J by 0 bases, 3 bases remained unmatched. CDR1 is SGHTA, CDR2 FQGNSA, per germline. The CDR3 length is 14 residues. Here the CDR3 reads CASKQGATNYGYTF. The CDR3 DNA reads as TGTGCCAGCAAACAGGGGGCTACTAACTATGGCTACACCTTC.

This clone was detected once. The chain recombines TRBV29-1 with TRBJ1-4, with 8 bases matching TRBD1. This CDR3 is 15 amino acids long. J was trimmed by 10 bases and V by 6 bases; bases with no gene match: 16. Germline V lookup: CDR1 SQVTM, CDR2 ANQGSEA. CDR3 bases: TGCAGCGTCCGATCTACCAGGGGGCATCAGGGAAAACTGTTTTTT. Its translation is CSVRSTRGHQGKLFF.

CDR3 region: CASSISRGRNQPQHF. The CDR3, as DNA: TGTGCCAGCAGCATTTCAAGGGGCCGGAACCAGCCCCAGCATTTT. The chain recombines TRBV7-2 with TRBJ1-5; a possible D gene is TRBD1 (5 bases). The germline CDR1 and CDR2 sequences are SGHTA and FQGNSA. V was pared by 5 bases and J by 7 bases, with 18 bases between. The CDR3 has 15 amino acids. Drawing the rest from reference TRBV7-2 and TRBJ1-5, the complete variable domain is GAGVSQSPSNKVTEKGKDVELRCDPISGHTALYWYRQSLGQGLEFLIYFQGNSAPDKSGLPSDRFSAERTGGSVSTLTIQRTQQEDSAVYLCASSISRGRNQPQHFGDGTRLSIL.

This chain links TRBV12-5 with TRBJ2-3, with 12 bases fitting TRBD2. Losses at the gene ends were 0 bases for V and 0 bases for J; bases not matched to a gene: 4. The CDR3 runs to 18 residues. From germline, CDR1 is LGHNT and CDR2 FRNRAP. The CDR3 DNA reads TGTGCTAGTGGTTTGGTAGATGGACTAGCGGGAAGCACAGATACGCAGTATTTT. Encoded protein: CASGLVDGLAGSTDTQYF. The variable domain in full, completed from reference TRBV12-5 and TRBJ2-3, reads DARVTQTPRHKVTEMGQEVTMRCQPILGHNTVFWYRQTMMQGLELLAYFRNRAPLDDSGMPKDRFSAEMPDATLATLKIQPSEPRDSAVYFCASGLVDGLAGSTDTQYFGPGTRLTVL.

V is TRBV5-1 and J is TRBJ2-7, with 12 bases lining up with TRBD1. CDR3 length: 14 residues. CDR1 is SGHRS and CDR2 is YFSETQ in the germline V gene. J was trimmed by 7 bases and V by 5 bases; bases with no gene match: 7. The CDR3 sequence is CASRPGQGAGEQYF. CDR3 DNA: TGCGCCAGCAGACCGGGACAGGGGGCGGGAGAGCAGTACTTC.

The chain's CDR3 is CASRSGGARTEAFF. The CDR3 region has the DNA TGTGCCAGCAGATCAGGGGGAGCGCGCACTGAAGCTTTCTTT. The chain employs TRBV2 and TRBJ1-1; 7 nucleotides match TRBD1. The V and J ends lost 6 bases and 4 bases, in that order; junction bases with no gene match: 8. The length of the CDR3 is 14 residues. Germline V gives CDR1 SNHLY, CDR2 FYNNEI.

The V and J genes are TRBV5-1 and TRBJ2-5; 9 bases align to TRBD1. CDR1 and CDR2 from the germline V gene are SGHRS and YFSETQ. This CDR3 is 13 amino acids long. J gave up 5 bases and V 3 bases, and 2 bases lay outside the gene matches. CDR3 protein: CASSYDRGETQYF. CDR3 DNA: TGCGCCAGCAGCTATGACAGGGGGGAGACCCAGTACTTC.

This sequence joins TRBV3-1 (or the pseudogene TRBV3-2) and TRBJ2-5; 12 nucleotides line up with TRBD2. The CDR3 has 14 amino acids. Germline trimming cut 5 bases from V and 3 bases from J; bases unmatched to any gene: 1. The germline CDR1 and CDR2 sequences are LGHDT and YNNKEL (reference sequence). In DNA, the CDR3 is TGTGCCAGCAGCAGACTAGCGGGGGAAGAGACCCAGTACTTC. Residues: CASSRLAGEETQYF.

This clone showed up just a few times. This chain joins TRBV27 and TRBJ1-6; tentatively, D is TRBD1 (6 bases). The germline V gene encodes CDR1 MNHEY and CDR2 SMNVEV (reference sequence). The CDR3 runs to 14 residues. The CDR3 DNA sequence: TGTGCTCCGGCCGAGCAGGGGCTAAATTCACCCCTCCACTTT. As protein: CAPAEQGLNSPLHF.

CDR3 protein: CASSHGSGGTDTQYF. CDR3 nucleotide sequence: TGTGCCAGCAGCCACGGTAGCGGGGGCACAGATACGCAGTATTTT. The V call is TRBV7-9, the J call TRBJ2-3; 8 positions match TRBD2. Germline assignment: CDR1 SEHNR and CDR2 FQNEAQ (reference sequence). The trim removed 5 bases at V and 1 base at J, leaving 5 bases unmatched. The CDR3 loop spans 15 amino acids.

DNA for the CDR3: TGTGCCAGTAGTCCACAGGGTTTCGGCTACACCTTC. This encodes CASSPQGFGYTF. The gene calls are TRBV19 and TRBJ1-2; a weak D match, TRBD1 (6 bases). In germline, CDR1 is LNHDA, CDR2 SQIVND (reference sequence). With 5 bases removed from V and 8 bases from J, the gap between germline ends came to 12 bases. This CDR3 has 12 amino acids.

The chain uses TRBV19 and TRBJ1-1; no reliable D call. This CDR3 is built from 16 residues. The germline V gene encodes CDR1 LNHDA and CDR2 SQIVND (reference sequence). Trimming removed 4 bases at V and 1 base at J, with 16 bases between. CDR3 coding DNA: TGTGCCAGTAGTACTTCGTCGGGGTGGGGGAACACTGAAGCTTTCTTT. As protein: CASSTSSGWGNTEAFF.

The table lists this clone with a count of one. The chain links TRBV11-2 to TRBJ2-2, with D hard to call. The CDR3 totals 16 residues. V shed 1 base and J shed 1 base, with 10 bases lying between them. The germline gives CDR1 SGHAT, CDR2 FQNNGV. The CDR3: CASSLAGVLNTGELFF. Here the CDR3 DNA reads TGTGCCAGCAGCTTAGCCGGAGTATTGAACACCGGGGAGCTGTTTTTT.

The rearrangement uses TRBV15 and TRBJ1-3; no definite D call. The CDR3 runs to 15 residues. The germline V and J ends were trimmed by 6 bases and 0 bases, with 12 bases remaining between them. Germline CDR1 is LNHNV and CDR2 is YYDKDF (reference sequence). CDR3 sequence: CATRNQAFSGNTIYF. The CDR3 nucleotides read TGTGCCACCAGAAACCAGGCCTTCTCTGGAAACACCATATATTTT.

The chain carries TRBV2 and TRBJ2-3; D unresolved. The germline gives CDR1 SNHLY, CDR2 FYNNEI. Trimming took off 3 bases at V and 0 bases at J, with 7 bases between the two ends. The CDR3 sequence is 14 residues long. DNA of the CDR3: TGTGCCAGCAGTGACAGGATTAGCACAGATACGCAGTATTTT. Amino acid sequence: CASSDRISTDTQYF.

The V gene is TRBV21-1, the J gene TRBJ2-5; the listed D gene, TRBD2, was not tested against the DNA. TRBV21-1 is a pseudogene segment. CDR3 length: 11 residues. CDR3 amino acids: CASSKRGTQYF. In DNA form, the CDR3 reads TGTGCCAGCAGCAAACGGGGGACCCAGTACTTC.

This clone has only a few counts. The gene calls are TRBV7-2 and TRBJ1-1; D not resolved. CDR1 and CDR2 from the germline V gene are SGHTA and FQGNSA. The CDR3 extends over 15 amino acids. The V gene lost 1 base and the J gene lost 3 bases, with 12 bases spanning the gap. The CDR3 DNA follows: TGTGCCAGCAGCTTAGAACCCTCTCGAGACACTGAAGCTTTCTTT. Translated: CASSLEPSRDTEAFF.

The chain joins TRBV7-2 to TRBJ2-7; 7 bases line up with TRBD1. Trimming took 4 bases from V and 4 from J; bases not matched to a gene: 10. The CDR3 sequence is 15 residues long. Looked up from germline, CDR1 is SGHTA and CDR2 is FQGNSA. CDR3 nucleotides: TGTGCCAGCAGCTCCCCCGGGACAGCCGCTTACGAGCAGTACTTC. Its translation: CASSSPGTAAYEQYF.

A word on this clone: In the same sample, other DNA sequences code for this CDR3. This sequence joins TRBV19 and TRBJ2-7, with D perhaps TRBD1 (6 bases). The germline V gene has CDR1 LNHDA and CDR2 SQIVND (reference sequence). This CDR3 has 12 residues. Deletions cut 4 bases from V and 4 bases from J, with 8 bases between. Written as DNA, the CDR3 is TGTGCCAGTAGTACGCAGGGGTACGAGCAGTACTTC. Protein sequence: CASSTQGYEQYF.